This TCR beta chain was observed in a study of T cells in Graves' hyperthyroidism and ophthalmopathy. General study results and limits: Blood also showed most of the thyroid clonotypes that were expanded above 0.001. The model foresaw ophthalmopathy a median roughly 6 months prior to onset.

Diagnosis of hyperthyroidism was new in patients aged 18 to 65, and its duration was under 2 months. Many counts were recorded for this clonotype. Its antigen remains unknown. The CDR3 is 12 amino acids. CDR1 and CDR2 from the germline V gene are LNHNV and YYDKDF (reference sequence). Between the trimmed V and J ends, which lost 0 bases and 6 bases, there was a span of 4 bases. The source material, RNA transcripts, was used to amplify TCR beta CDR3 regions. The HTBI primer set was used in a first-round RT-PCR of the TCR CDR3. One entry per CDR3 protein, called by TCRdb with MiXCR from the multiplex PCR reads. The sample holds hundreds of thousands of distinct CDR3 sequences; approximately 15% are singletons and the top ten take 5.8%.

This sequence originates from a woman under 40 with Graves' hyperthyroidism that later progressed to Graves' ophthalmopathy. The sequencing sample was made of blood. The rearrangement uses TRBV15 and TRBJ2-3; D remains ambiguous. The CDR3 coding sequence is TGTGCCACCAGCAGAGAGGGTGATACGCAGTATTTT. Amino acid sequence: CATSREGDTQYF.